A few counts support the clone carrying this T cell receptor beta chain. The target antigen is unknown. 13 Jbeta primers and 60 Vbeta primers were used for the PCR. The method was immunoSEQ multiplex PCR; TCRdb's version includes in-frame clones alone and lacks a portion of them. The table lists approximately 160,000 clones, 82% of them singletons. This entry is derived from a study of cytomegalovirus exposure and HLA in healthy donors. There were likely unrecorded immune exposures, though donors were nominally healthy when sampled. General study findings and limits: Presence/absence analyses rested on an assumption that sequencing depth was roughly uniform across donors. TCR beta chain V- and J-gene trimming was linked, in a later analysis, to a missense variant in DCLRE1C. The listing of 150 to 200 TCR beta chains classed them as cytomegalovirus-associated.

V was clipped by 0 bases and J by 5 bases, with 16 bases between them. Germline V gene sequence: CDR1 SGHRS, CDR2 YFSETQ. The CDR3 contains 16 residues. The clonotype was recovered from a girl aged 10-17 years in good health and CMV-seropositive. The chain employs TRBV5-1 and TRBJ2-3; TRBD2 is a possible D gene (6 bases). The sample consisted of PBMCs. The CDR3: CASSLGVRGGEDTQYF. The DNA for the CDR3 is TGCGCCAGCAGCTTGGGGGTCCGGGGAGGTGAAGATACGCAGTATTTT.